Listed below are T cell receptor beta chains from one sample, sequenced in a study of control samples from healthy donors and cancer patients. TCRdb's table, derived via immunoSEQ multiplex PCR, lists solely in-frame clones and lacks some. The table records around 150,000 clones, roughly 90% of them present only once. What was sequenced was blood. These receptors originate from a man between 25 and 39 years old in good health. The CDR3 runs from the conserved cysteine through the conserved F or W. A D gene is named only where the DNA matches it firmly. The size field is filled for only some rows; it gives once, few, many or a size class.

J gene: TRBJ1-4
D gene: NA
V gene: TRBV6-2/TRBV6-3
clone size: NA
CDR3 DNA: TGTGCCAGCAGTTTGAAGAGCTCAGATGAAAAACTGTTTTTT
CDR3 protein: CASSLKSSDEKLFF

J gene: TRBJ1-5
D gene: NA
V gene: TRBV28
clone size: NA
CDR3 DNA: TGTGCCAGCAGTTTACCCGGGGGCAATCAGCCCCAGCATTTT
CDR3 protein: CASSLPGGNQPQHF

J gene: TRBJ1-5
D gene: TRBD1
V gene: TRBV4-1
clone size: NA
CDR3 DNA: TGCGCCAGCAGCCAACCGACAGGGGCGTACCCGATCAATCAGCCCCAGCATTTT
CDR3 protein: CASSQPTGAYPINQPQHF

J gene: TRBJ1-1
D gene: NA
V gene: TRBV4-2
clone size: NA
CDR3 DNA: TGTGCCAGCAGCCAAGGCGGGAAAACGAACACTGAAGCTTTCTTT
CDR3 protein: CASSQGGKTNTEAFF

J gene: TRBJ1-2
D gene: NA
V gene: TRBV6-5
clone size: NA
CDR3 DNA: TGTGCCAGCAGTACGGATTCCTTTAACTATGGCTACACCTTC
CDR3 protein: CASSTDSFNYGYTF

J gene: TRBJ1-2
D gene: NA
V gene: TRBV29-1
clone size: once
CDR3 DNA: TGCAGCGCCCCGAATGACAACTATGGCTACACCTTC
CDR3 protein: CSAPNDNYGYTF

J gene: TRBJ2-7
D gene: NA
V gene: TRBV11-2
clone size: NA
CDR3 DNA: TGTGCCAGCAGCACTTACACCGTTGGGACCTCCTACGAGCAGTACTTC
CDR3 protein: CASSTYTVGTSYEQYF

J gene: TRBJ2-2
D gene: NA
V gene: TRBV9
clone size: NA
CDR3 DNA: TGTGCCAGCAGCGTACTTCCCTCCACCGGGGAGCTGTTTTTT
CDR3 protein: CASSVLPSTGELFF

J gene: TRBJ2-4
D gene: NA
V gene: TRBV4-2
clone size: NA
CDR3 DNA: TGTGCCAGCAGCCAAGCGGGTCGGGGCGACTTAGCCAAAAACATTCAGTACTTC
CDR3 protein: CASSQAGRGDLAKNIQYF

J gene: TRBJ1-3
D gene: NA
V gene: TRBV3-1/TRBV3-2
clone size: NA
CDR3 DNA: TGTGCCAGCAGCCCCGAGGCAGGGAGAAACACCATATATTTT
CDR3 protein: CASSPEAGRNTIYF

J gene: TRBJ1-1
D gene: NA
V gene: TRBV2
clone size: NA
CDR3 DNA: TGTGCCAGCAGTGAAGCCGGACGGATGAACACTGAAGCTTTCTTT
CDR3 protein: CASSEAGRMNTEAFF

J gene: TRBJ2-3
D gene: TRBD2
V gene: TRBV18
clone size: NA
CDR3 DNA: TGTGCCAGCTCACCGGGAGCGGGAGGGCCTTATACGCAGTATTTT
CDR3 protein: CASSPGAGGPYTQYF

J gene: TRBJ1-1
D gene: NA
V gene: TRBV14
clone size: once
CDR3 DNA: TGTGCCAGCAGCCAGGGACCGGGTAGGAACACTGAAGCTTTCTTT
CDR3 protein: CASSQGPGRNTEAFF

J gene: TRBJ1-2
D gene: TRBD1
V gene: TRBV3-1/TRBV3-2
clone size: NA
CDR3 DNA: TGTGCCAGCAGCCCGGGACAGAAGAACTATGGCTACACCTTC
CDR3 protein: CASSPGQKNYGYTF

J gene: TRBJ2-3
D gene: TRBD2
V gene: TRBV30
clone size: NA
CDR3 DNA: TGTGCCTGGACCCTAGCGGGAGGAGGGAGAGATACGCAGTATTTT
CDR3 protein: CAWTLAGGGRDTQYF

J gene: TRBJ2-7
D gene: NA
V gene: TRBV27
clone size: NA
CDR3 DNA: TGTGCCAGCAGTTCCCGAAGGACGCTTAACTCCTACGAGCAGTACTTC
CDR3 protein: CASSSRRTLNSYEQYF

J gene: TRBJ2-7
D gene: NA
V gene: TRBV2
clone size: NA
CDR3 DNA: TGTGCCAGCCGAAGGAACAGCCTTTCCTACGAGCAGTACTTC
CDR3 protein: CASRRNSLSYEQYF

J gene: TRBJ2-3
D gene: NA
V gene: TRBV3-1/TRBV3-2
clone size: once
CDR3 DNA: TGTGCCAGCAGCTTTACTCTCACAGATACGCAGTATTTT
CDR3 protein: CASSFTLTDTQYF

J gene: TRBJ2-2
D gene: NA
V gene: TRBV29-1
clone size: NA
CDR3 DNA: TGCAGCGCCTATTACACCGGGGAGCTGTTTTTT
CDR3 protein: CSAYYTGELFF

J gene: TRBJ2-1
D gene: NA
V gene: TRBV5-6
clone size: NA
CDR3 DNA: TGTGCCAGCAGCTCCCCCACGGCGGGGGCGAGGGAGCAGTTCTTC
CDR3 protein: CASSSPTAGAREQFF

J gene: TRBJ1-2
D gene: TRBD1
V gene: TRBV25-1
clone size: NA
CDR3 DNA: TGTGCCAGCAGTGAACCTACGACAGGGTATGGCTACACCTTC
CDR3 protein: CASSEPTTGYGYTF

J gene: TRBJ1-4
D gene: NA
V gene: TRBV29-1
clone size: NA
CDR3 DNA: TGCAGCGCCGGGGTGGCAACTAATGAAAAACTGTTTTTT
CDR3 protein: CSAGVATNEKLFF

J gene: TRBJ1-5
D gene: NA
V gene: TRBV2
clone size: NA
CDR3 DNA: TGTGCCAGCAGCCCCGACAATAGCAATCAGCCCCAGCATTTT
CDR3 protein: CASSPDNSNQPQHF

J gene: TRBJ1-3
D gene: NA
V gene: TRBV3-1/TRBV3-2
clone size: once
CDR3 DNA: TGTGCCAGCAGCCAAGGGGGAAACACCATATATTTT
CDR3 protein: CASSQGGNTIYF

J gene: TRBJ1-3
D gene: NA
V gene: TRBV5-1
clone size: NA
CDR3 DNA: TGCGCCAGCAGCTTGGCCGGCAGCTCTGGAAACACCATATATTTT
CDR3 protein: CASSLAGSSGNTIYF

J gene: TRBJ2-1
D gene: NA
V gene: TRBV7-2
clone size: NA
CDR3 DNA: TGTGCCAGCAGCGGCCGGGACGGCAGCTCCTACAATGAGCAGTTCTTC
CDR3 protein: CASSGRDGSSYNEQFF

J gene: TRBJ1-2
D gene: NA
V gene: TRBV18
clone size: NA
CDR3 DNA: TGTGCCAGCTCGCAGGACGGGATCTATGGCTACACCTTC
CDR3 protein: CASSQDGIYGYTF

J gene: TRBJ2-4
D gene: NA
V gene: TRBV7-2
clone size: NA
CDR3 DNA: TGTGCCAGCAGCTCCTACTCCGGGACACATGGTAACATTCAGTACTTC
CDR3 protein: CASSSYSGTHGNIQYF

J gene: TRBJ2-4
D gene: TRBD2
V gene: TRBV5-6
clone size: NA
CDR3 DNA: TGTGCCAGCAGCTTGGGGCTAGCGGAAAACATTCAGTACTTC
CDR3 protein: CASSLGLAENIQYF

J gene: TRBJ2-1
D gene: NA
V gene: TRBV7-9
clone size: NA
CDR3 DNA: TGTGCCAGCAGCTTGGTTGAGCAGTTCTTC
CDR3 protein: CASSLVEQFF

J gene: TRBJ2-3
D gene: TRBD2
V gene: TRBV5-5
clone size: once
CDR3 DNA: TGTGCCAGCAGCTTAGCCGTCGGGACTAGCGCGACAAATACGCAGTATTTT
CDR3 protein: CASSLAVGTSATNTQYF

J gene: TRBJ2-3
D gene: TRBD1
V gene: TRBV5-1
clone size: NA
CDR3 DNA: TGCGCCAGCAGCACGTCGGGACAGGGGGAAACAGATACGCAGTATTTT
CDR3 protein: CASSTSGQGETDTQYF

J gene: TRBJ1-2
D gene: NA
V gene: TRBV12-3/TRBV12-4
clone size: NA
CDR3 DNA: TGTGCCAGCAGCACCACTTATGGCTACACCTTC
CDR3 protein: CASSTTYGYTF

J gene: TRBJ1-5
D gene: TRBD1
V gene: TRBV27
clone size: NA
CDR3 DNA: TGTGCCAGCAGCTTATCCCCGACAGGGTTTCATCAGCCCCAGCATTTT
CDR3 protein: CASSLSPTGFHQPQHF

J gene: TRBJ2-1
D gene: NA
V gene: TRBV4-2
clone size: NA
CDR3 DNA: TGTGCCAGCAGCCAAGCGAGGGGGGCTAGCGGCGCCAATGAGCAGTTCTTC
CDR3 protein: CASSQARGASGANEQFF

J gene: TRBJ1-6
D gene: NA
V gene: TRBV13
clone size: once
CDR3 DNA: TGTGCCAGCAGCTTAGGGCTGATTTCACCCCTCCACTTT
CDR3 protein: CASSLGLISPLHF

J gene: TRBJ2-5
D gene: TRBD1
V gene: TRBV2
clone size: few
CDR3 DNA: TGTGCCAGCAGTGTTCGCTCCGGGTTGGCTAAAACCGGGACAGAGCCCAGGGAGACCCAGTACTTC
CDR3 protein: CASSVRSGLAKTGTEPRETQYF

J gene: TRBJ2-3
D gene: TRBD2
V gene: TRBV7-3
clone size: NA
CDR3 DNA: TGTGCCAGCAGCCGGGCTAGCGGGATAACAGATACGCAGTATTTT
CDR3 protein: CASSRASGITDTQYF

J gene: TRBJ1-6
D gene: NA
V gene: TRBV6-5
clone size: NA
CDR3 DNA: TGTGCCAGCAATTCCTGGGGTTCACCCCTCCACTTT
CDR3 protein: CASNSWGSPLHF

J gene: TRBJ2-1
D gene: NA
V gene: TRBV27
clone size: NA
CDR3 DNA: TGTGCCAGCAGTCCCCTCGGGAAGTTAAGCAATGAGCAGTTCTTC
CDR3 protein: CASSPLGKLSNEQFF

J gene: TRBJ1-2
D gene: NA
V gene: TRBV5-1
clone size: NA
CDR3 DNA: TGCGCCAGCAGCTTAGATGGAAACAGGCCTAACTATGGCTACACCTTC
CDR3 protein: CASSLDGNRPNYGYTF

J gene: TRBJ2-2
D gene: NA
V gene: TRBV6-6
clone size: NA
CDR3 DNA: TGTGCCAGCAGTCTCCCCCAGGGCCCCCCGTGGAGGGGAGGTACCGGGGAGCTGTTTTTT
CDR3 protein: CASSLPQGPPWRGGTGELFF

J gene: TRBJ1-4
D gene: TRBD1
V gene: TRBV6-4
clone size: NA
CDR3 DNA: TGTGCCAGCAGTGCCGGGACAGGGGAAAAACTGTTTTTT
CDR3 protein: CASSAGTGEKLFF

J gene: TRBJ1-6
D gene: NA
V gene: TRBV21-1
clone size: NA
CDR3 DNA: TGTGCCAGCAGCAACGATGCTTCACCCCTCCACTTT
CDR3 protein: CASSNDASPLHF

J gene: TRBJ1-6
D gene: TRBD1
V gene: TRBV2
clone size: NA
CDR3 DNA: TGTGCCAGTGCCGGGACAGTCTATAATTCACCCCTCCACTTT
CDR3 protein: CASAGTVYNSPLHF

J gene: TRBJ1-1
D gene: NA
V gene: TRBV6-4
clone size: NA
CDR3 DNA: TGTGCCAGCAGTCAGGGCGGGAACACTGAAGCTTTCTTT
CDR3 protein: CASSQGGNTEAFF

J gene: TRBJ2-3
D gene: NA
V gene: TRBV13
clone size: once
CDR3 DNA: TGTGCCAGCAGCTTAGTCGACACAGATACGCAGTATTTT
CDR3 protein: CASSLVDTDTQYF

J gene: TRBJ1-5
D gene: NA
V gene: TRBV7-2
clone size: NA
CDR3 DNA: TGTGCCAGCAGCTTGGGGCTAGGTAATAATCAGCCCCAGCATTTT
CDR3 protein: CASSLGLGNNQPQHF

J gene: TRBJ1-4
D gene: NA
V gene: TRBV7-2
clone size: NA
CDR3 DNA: TGTGCCAGCAGCCCCGGAAGGAAAGAACTGTTTTTT
CDR3 protein: CASSPGRKELFF

J gene: TRBJ1-2
D gene: NA
V gene: TRBV11-1
clone size: NA
CDR3 DNA: TGTGCCAGCAGCTTAAATCGACGGGCCTATGGCTACACCTTC
CDR3 protein: CASSLNRRAYGYTF

J gene: TRBJ2-5
D gene: TRBD2
V gene: TRBV5-1
clone size: NA
CDR3 DNA: TGCGCCAGCACTTCTAGCGGGGGGCAAGAGACCCAGTACTTC
CDR3 protein: CASTSSGGQETQYF

J gene: TRBJ1-5
D gene: NA
V gene: TRBV19
clone size: NA
CDR3 DNA: TGTGCCAGTAGGGACCGTGGGGGGGTTGGTGGCAATCAGCCCCAGCATTTT
CDR3 protein: CASRDRGGVGGNQPQHF

J gene: TRBJ2-1
D gene: NA
V gene: TRBV7-8
clone size: NA
CDR3 DNA: TGTGCCAGCAGCTTGGGAAACTACAATGAGCAGTTCTTC
CDR3 protein: CASSLGNYNEQFF

J gene: TRBJ2-3
D gene: NA
V gene: TRBV25-1
clone size: NA
CDR3 DNA: TGTGCCAGCAGTGAGCCTCACCGTACAGTGGGGCAGTATTTT
CDR3 protein: CASSEPHRTVGQYF

J gene: TRBJ1-1
D gene: NA
V gene: TRBV10-3
clone size: NA
CDR3 DNA: TGTGCCAGTTCACAGGCGAACACTGAAGCTTTCTTT
CDR3 protein: CASSQANTEAFF